This T cell receptor (beta chain) is from a study of STAT5B mutations in CD4+ large granular lymphocyte leukemia. Findings and caveats of the study: TRBV06-family usage was enriched in top patient clones (8/27) versus controls (2/35). Main leukemic clonotypes were patient-specific, but 20% to 25% appeared at low frequency elsewhere.

The CDR3 sequence is 15 residues long. Germline assignment: CDR1 SGHRS and CDR2 YFSETQ. V was trimmed by 4 bases and J by 0 bases, leaving 13 bases between them. This clone was seen a few times. Antigen specificity is unknown. Some clones are missing from TCRdb's copy, which holds only in-frame ones; the method was immunoSEQ multiplex PCR. Here the sample spans 23,000 or so clones, about three quarters being singletons. Sequencing was carried out using CD4+ T cells from blood buffy coats. The receptor was isolated from a human donor in good health. V is TRBV5-1 and J is TRBJ1-1; the D is unclear. The CDR3 bases are TGCGCCAGCAGCCGACCGATACTTATGAACACTGAAGCTTTCTTT. Encoded protein: CASSRPILMNTEAFF.